This T cell receptor beta chain appears in the sequencing data of a study of graft-versus-host responses after intestinal transplantation. Study summary: Recipients underwent multivisceral, liver-intestinal, or isolated intestinal transplants. Among the recipients, all got anti-thymocyte globulin induction and then tacrolimus and steroids for about 3 years.

Study observations and caveats: Individuals who had graft-donor T cell macrochimerism had allografts that showed high graft-versus-host to host-versus-graft clonal ratios.

Points on this clone: Its target is not known.

Trimming cost V 4 bases and J 1 base; bases outside gene matches: 10. The CDR3 length is 17 residues. The germline V gene has CDR1 SGHRS and CDR2 YFSETQ. This table comes from immunoSEQ multiplex PCR, and its TCRdb copy is limited to in-frame clones, with some not included. Among 84,000 or so clones listed, around 87% were seen once. This specimen consisted of unstimulated CD8+ T cells sorted from spleen or lymph node cells, obtained before transplant. J is TRBJ1-2 and V is TRBV5-1, with 10 bases lining up with TRBD1. The receptor was isolated from a human donor who was the organ donor for an intestinal transplant. The CDR3 sequence: CASSPYGTGAHNYGYTF. Written as DNA, the CDR3 is TGCGCCAGCAGCCCCTACGGGACAGGGGCCCATAACTATGGCTACACCTTC.